This entry lists 13 T cell receptor beta chains sequenced from one sample in a study of TIL therapy for anti-PD-1-resistant metastatic lung cancer. Sequencing used immunoSEQ v3. Assay used: immunoSEQ multiplex PCR; TCRdb lists only in-frame clones, some missing. The sample has more than 50,000 clones, around 87% seen once. The time point denotes: pre-treatment sample, taken before nivolumab and TIL therapy. The sequencing here drew on blood, taken at baseline. The receptors derive from a person aged 25 to 85 with non-small cell lung cancer.

The CDR3: CASSRYSGGTEAFF. CDR3 bases: TGTGCCAGCAGCCGTTACAGCGGAGGCACTGAAGCTTTCTTT. The genes are TRBV7-9 and TRBJ1-1, with no clear D. CDR3 length: 14 amino acids. Trimming removed 5 bases from V and 4 bases from J, with 14 bases in between. Germline V gives CDR1 SEHNR, CDR2 FQNEAQ (reference sequence).

In its sample, this clone was seen a few times. This chain links TRBV4-1 with TRBJ2-7; D remains ambiguous. CDR3 length: 14 residues. V dropped 4 bases and J dropped 7 bases, with 17 bases sitting between them. CDR1 is MGHRA, CDR2 YSYEKL, per germline. This CDR3 reads CASSLEAIDMEQYF. The CDR3 region has the DNA TGCGCCAGCAGCCTAGAAGCCATAGACATGGAGCAGTACTTC.

The sample holds one count of this clone. V and J are TRBV19 and TRBJ1-4; D gene ambiguous. This CDR3 comprises 16 residues. Trimming took 5 bases from V and 6 from J, leaving 19 bases between them. Germline V gives CDR1 LNHDA, CDR2 SQIVND (reference sequence). The CDR3 spells CASSRISGLEDEKLFF. The CDR3 DNA reads as TGTGCCAGTAGTCGGATATCGGGTCTAGAGGATGAAAAACTGTTTTTT.

The CDR3 bases are TGTGCCACCAGTGAGACCGGGACAGGGTACGAGCAGTACTTC. It codes for CATSETGTGYEQYF. The V and J genes are TRBV24-1 and TRBJ2-7; 9 bases line up with TRBD1. The V segment lost 4 bases and the J segment 4 bases; nucleotides outside the gene matches: 4. Germline CDR1 reads KGHDR; CDR2 reads SFDVKD. The CDR3 consists of 14 residues.

This clone occurred a few times. This sequence joins TRBV9 and TRBJ1-2; D call uncertain. Germline-derived CDR1 and CDR2 are SGDLS and YYNGEE. The ends were cut back, 4 bases at V and 2 bases at J, with 9 bases in the middle. CDR3 length equals 13 residues. CDR3 coding DNA: TGTGCCAGCAGCCCCGGGATGAACTATGGCTACACCTTC. Encoded protein: CASSPGMNYGYTF.

The chain combines TRBV4-1 with TRBJ1-2; D unclear. Germline V CDR1 and CDR2: MGHRA, YSYEKL. The CDR3 is 14 amino acids. V gave up 6 bases and J gave up 4 bases, with 15 bases separating them. CDR3: CASSGSGRLYGYTF. The CDR3 nucleotides are TGCGCCAGCAGTGGTAGCGGCAGACTCTATGGCTACACCTTC.

This chain links TRBV28 with TRBJ1-1; D is unclear. CDR1 MDHEN and CDR2 SYDVKM come from the germline V gene. Trimming left V 10 bases short and J 4 bases short, with 13 bases between. The CDR3 is 12 amino acids. The CDR3 protein is CATGVTPTEAFF. The CDR3, as DNA: TGTGCCACCGGGGTGACGCCCACTGAAGCTTTCTTT.

The chain combines TRBV10-3 with TRBJ1-2; no reliable D call. The germline V and J ends were trimmed by 6 bases and 6 bases, with 11 bases remaining between them. This CDR3 is 12 amino acids long. Germline CDR1 and CDR2: ENHRY and SYGVKD. CDR3 region: CAISGGLDGYTF. The CDR3 coding sequence is TGTGCCATCAGCGGAGGACTGGATGGCTACACCTTC.

The chain is built from TRBV6-5 and TRBJ2-7, with unresolved D. CDR3 size: 15 residues. Trimming pared 0 bases from V and 0 bases from J, leaving 9 bases between. Germline lookup yields CDR1 MNHEY and CDR2 SVGAGI. The CDR3 loop is CASSYSRQASYEQYF. CDR3 bases: TGTGCCAGCAGTTACTCTCGTCAGGCCTCCTACGAGCAGTACTTC.

The rearrangement uses TRBV19 and TRBJ1-1; D is perhaps TRBD1 (5 bases). Germline values: CDR1 LNHDA, CDR2 SQIVND (reference sequence). This CDR3 region has 14 residues. The V end was cut by 4 bases, the J end by 5 bases, with 14 bases between. The CDR3 protein is CASSTGMGITEAFF. CDR3 coding DNA: TGTGCCAGTAGTACAGGGATGGGGATTACTGAAGCTTTCTTT.

The chain recombines TRBV19 with TRBJ2-3, with D possibly being TRBD1 (8 bases). The germline V gene encodes CDR1 LNHDA and CDR2 SQIVND (reference sequence). The CDR3 is 16 residues long. Trimming left V 3 bases short and J 5 bases short, with 18 bases between. CDR3 sequence (DNA): TGTGCCAGTAGTATTCAGGGGGCGGGGGTCAGAGATACGCAGTATTTT. Its protein product is CASSIQGAGVRDTQYF.

The CDR3 here is CATSRELAGTYEQYF. Here the CDR3 DNA reads TGTGCCACCAGCAGAGAACTAGCGGGAACCTACGAGCAGTACTTC. The chain employs TRBV15 and TRBJ2-7, with 10 nucleotides matching TRBD2. V gave up 0 bases and J gave up 2 bases; unmatched junction bases: 1. Germline V CDR1 and CDR2: LNHNV, YYDKDF (reference sequence). The CDR3 is 15 amino acids. The full variable domain, with the rest looked up from reference TRBV15 and TRBJ2-7, is DAMVIQNPRYQVTQFGKPVTLSCSQTLNHNVMYWYQQKSSQAPKLLFHYYDKDFNNEADTPDNFQSRRPNTSFCFLDIRSPGLGDTAMYLCATSRELAGTYEQYFGPGTRLTVT.

The rearrangement uses TRBV28 and TRBJ2-1, with TRBD1 identical over 11 bases. After removal of 4 bases from V and 1 base from J, the junction contained 3 bases not matched to a gene. The CDR3 is 16 amino acids. From germline, CDR1 is MDHEN and CDR2 SYDVKM. The CDR3 loop is CASSYGTGGSYNEQFF. Written as DNA, the CDR3 is TGTGCCAGCAGTTACGGGACAGGGGGGTCCTACAATGAGCAGTTCTTC.